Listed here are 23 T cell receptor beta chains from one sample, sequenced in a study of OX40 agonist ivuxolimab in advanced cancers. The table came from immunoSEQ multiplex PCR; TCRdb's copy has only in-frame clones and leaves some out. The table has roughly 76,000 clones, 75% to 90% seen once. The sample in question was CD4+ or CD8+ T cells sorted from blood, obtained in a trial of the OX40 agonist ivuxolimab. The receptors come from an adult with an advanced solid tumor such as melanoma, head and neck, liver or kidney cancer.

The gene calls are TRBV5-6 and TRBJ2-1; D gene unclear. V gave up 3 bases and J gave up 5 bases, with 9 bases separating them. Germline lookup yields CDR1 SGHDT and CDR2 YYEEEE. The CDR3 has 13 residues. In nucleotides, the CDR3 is TGTGCCAGCAGCTCACCCCTTCACAATGAGCAGTTCTTC. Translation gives CASSSPLHNEQFF.

The CDR3 spells CASSGDSSYGSYTF. The CDR3 DNA sequence: TGTGCCAGCAGCGGGGACAGCTCCTATGGAAGCTACACCTTC. This chain links TRBV9 with TRBJ1-2, with 7 bases identical to TRBD1. Unmatched junction bases numbered 11, after V lost 3 bases and J lost 9 bases. The CDR3 contains 14 residues. CDR1 and CDR2 (germline): SGDLS, YYNGEE.

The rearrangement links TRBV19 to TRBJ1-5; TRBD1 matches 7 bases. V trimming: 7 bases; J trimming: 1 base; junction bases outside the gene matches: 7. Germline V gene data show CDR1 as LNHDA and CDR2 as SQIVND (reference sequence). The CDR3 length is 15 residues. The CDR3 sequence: CASNPMTGSNQPQHF. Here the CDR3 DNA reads TGTGCCAGTAACCCTATGACAGGGAGCAATCAGCCCCAGCATTTT.

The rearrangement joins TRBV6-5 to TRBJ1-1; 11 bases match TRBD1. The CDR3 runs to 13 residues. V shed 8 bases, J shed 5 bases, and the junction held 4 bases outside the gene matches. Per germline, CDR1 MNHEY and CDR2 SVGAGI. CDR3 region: CASGQGALTEAFF. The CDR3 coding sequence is TGTGCCAGCGGACAGGGGGCTTTGACTGAAGCTTTCTTT.

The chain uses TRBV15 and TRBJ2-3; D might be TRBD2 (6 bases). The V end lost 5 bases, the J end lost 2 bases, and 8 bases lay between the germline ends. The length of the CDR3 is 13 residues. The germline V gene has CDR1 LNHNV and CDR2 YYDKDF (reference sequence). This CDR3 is CATSRGITDTQYF. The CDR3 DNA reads TGTGCCACCAGCCGGGGGATCACAGATACGCAGTATTTT.

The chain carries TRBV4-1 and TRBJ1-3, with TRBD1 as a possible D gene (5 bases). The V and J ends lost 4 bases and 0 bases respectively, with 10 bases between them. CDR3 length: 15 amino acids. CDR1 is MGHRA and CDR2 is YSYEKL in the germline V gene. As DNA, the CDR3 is TGCGCCAGCAGCCGACAAGACAGCTCTGGAAACACCATATATTTT. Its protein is CASSRQDSSGNTIYF.

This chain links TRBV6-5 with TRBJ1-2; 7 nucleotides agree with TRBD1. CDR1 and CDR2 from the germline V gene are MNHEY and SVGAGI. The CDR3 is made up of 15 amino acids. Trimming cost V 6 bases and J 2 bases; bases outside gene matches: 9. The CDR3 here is CASSLDRVGNYGYTF. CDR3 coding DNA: TGTGCCAGCAGCCTTGACAGGGTGGGGAACTATGGCTACACCTTC.

The CDR3 spells CASSGGGLSYEQYF. Here the CDR3 DNA reads TGCGCCAGCAGCGGAGGGGGCCTCTCCTACGAGCAGTACTTC. The V gene is TRBV5-1, the J gene TRBJ2-7; a weak D match, TRBD1 (7 bases). This CDR3 spans 14 amino acids. CDR1 and CDR2 from the germline V gene are SGHRS and YFSETQ. The V end was cut by 4 bases, the J end by 0 bases, with 11 bases between.

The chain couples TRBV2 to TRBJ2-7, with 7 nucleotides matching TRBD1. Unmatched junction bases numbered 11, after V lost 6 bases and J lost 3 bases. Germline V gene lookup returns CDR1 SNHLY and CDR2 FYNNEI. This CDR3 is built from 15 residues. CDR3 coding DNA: TGTGCCAGCAGCTCTCTTTCGACAGGGTACTACGAGCAGTACTTC. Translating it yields CASSSLSTGYYEQYF.

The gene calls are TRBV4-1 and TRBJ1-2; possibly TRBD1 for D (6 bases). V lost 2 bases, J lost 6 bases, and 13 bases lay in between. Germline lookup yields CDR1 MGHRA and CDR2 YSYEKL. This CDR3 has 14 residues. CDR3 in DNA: TGCGCCAGCAGCCAAAGCGGGACACCAGATGGCTACACCTTC. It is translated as CASSQSGTPDGYTF.

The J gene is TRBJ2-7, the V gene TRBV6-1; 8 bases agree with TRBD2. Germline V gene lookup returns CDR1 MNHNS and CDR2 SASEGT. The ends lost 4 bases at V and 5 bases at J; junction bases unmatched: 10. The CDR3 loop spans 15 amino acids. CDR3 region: CASSGGGLGIDEQYF. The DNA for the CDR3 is TGTGCCAGCAGTGGGGGGGGACTAGGTATCGACGAGCAGTACTTC.

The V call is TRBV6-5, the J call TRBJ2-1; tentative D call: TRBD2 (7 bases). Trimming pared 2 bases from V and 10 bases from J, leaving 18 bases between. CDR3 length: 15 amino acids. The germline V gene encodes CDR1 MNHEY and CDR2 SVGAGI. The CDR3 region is CASSYVVRGREEQFF. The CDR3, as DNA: TGTGCCAGCAGTTACGTTGTGCGGGGGCGAGAGGAGCAGTTCTTC.

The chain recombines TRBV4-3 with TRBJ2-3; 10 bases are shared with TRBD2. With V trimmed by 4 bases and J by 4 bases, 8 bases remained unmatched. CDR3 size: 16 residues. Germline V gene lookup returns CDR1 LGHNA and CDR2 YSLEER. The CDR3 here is CASSRTGTSASDTQYF. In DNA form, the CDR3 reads TGCGCCAGCAGCCGTACCGGGACTAGCGCATCAGATACGCAGTATTTT.

The CDR3 spells CASSLVPKPQHF. In nucleotides, the CDR3 is TGTGCCAGCAGCTTGGTGCCCAAGCCCCAGCATTTT. The chain recombines TRBV5-8 with TRBJ1-5, with D hard to call. The V gene lost 0 bases and the J gene lost 8 bases, with 6 bases spanning the gap. The CDR3 is made up of 12 amino acids. CDR1 is SGHTS and CDR2 is YDEGEE in the germline V gene.

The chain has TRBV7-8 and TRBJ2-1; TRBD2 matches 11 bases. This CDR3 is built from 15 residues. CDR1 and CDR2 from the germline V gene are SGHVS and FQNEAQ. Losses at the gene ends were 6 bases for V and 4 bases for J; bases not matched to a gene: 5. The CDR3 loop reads CASSRTSGFYNEQFF. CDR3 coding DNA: TGTGCCAGCAGTAGGACTAGCGGGTTTTACAATGAGCAGTTCTTC. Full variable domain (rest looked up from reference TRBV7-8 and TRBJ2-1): GAGVSQSPRYKVAKRGQDVALRCDPISGHVSLFWYQQALGQGPEFLTYFQNEAQLDKSGLPSDRFFAERPEGSVSTLKIQRTQQEDSAVYLCASSRTSGFYNEQFFGPGTRLTVL.

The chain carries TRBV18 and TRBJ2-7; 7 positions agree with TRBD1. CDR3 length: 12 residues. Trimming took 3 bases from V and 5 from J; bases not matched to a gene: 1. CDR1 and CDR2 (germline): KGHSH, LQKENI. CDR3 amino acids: CASSPDRDEQYF. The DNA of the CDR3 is TGTGCCAGCTCACCCGACAGGGACGAGCAGTACTTC. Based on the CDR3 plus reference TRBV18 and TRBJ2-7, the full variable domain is NAGVMQNPRHLVRRRGQEARLRCSPMKGHSHVYWYRQLPEEGLKFMVYLQKENIIDESGMPKERFSAEFPKEGPSILRIQQVVRGDSAAYFCASSPDRDEQYFGPGTRLTVT.

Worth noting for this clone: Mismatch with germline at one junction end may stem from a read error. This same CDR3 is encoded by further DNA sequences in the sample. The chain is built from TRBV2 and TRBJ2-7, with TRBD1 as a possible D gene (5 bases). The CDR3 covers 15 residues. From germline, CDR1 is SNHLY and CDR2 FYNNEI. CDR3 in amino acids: CASSEGQGGLYEQYF. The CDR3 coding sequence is TGTGCCAGCAGTGAAGGGCAGGGTGGTCTCTACGAGCAGTACTTT.

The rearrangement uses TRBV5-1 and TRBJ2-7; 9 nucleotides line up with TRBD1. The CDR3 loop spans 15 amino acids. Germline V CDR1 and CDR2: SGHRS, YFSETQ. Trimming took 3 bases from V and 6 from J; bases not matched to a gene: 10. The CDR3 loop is CASSSRAGTGREQYF. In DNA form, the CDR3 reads TGCGCCAGCAGCTCAAGGGCTGGGACAGGGCGCGAGCAGTACTTC.

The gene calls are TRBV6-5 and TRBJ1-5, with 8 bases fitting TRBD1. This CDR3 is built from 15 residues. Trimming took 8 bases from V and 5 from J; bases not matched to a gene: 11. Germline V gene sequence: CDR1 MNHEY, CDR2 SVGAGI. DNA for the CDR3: TGTGCCAGCGGACCGACCAGGGGGCGCGATCAGCCCCAGCATTTT. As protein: CASGPTRGRDQPQHF.

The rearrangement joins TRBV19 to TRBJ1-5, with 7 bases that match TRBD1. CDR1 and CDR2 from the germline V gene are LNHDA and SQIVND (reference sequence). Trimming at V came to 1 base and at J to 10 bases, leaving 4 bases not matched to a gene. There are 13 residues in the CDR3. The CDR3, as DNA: TGTGCCAGTAGTATAGCGGGGGACAGCCCCCAGCATTTT. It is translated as CASSIAGDSPQHF.

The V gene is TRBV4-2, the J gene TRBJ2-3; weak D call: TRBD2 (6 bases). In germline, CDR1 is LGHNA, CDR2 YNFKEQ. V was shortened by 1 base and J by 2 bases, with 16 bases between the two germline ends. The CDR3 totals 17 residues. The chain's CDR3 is CASSQVGAGTYTDTQYF. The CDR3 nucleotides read TGTGCCAGCAGCCAAGTCGGGGCGGGGACCTACACAGATACGCAGTATTTT.

CDR3 DNA: TGTGCCAGCAGTTTTCAGGGGGCTTACAATGAGCAGTTCTTC. Its translation: CASSFQGAYNEQFF. This sequence joins TRBV28 and TRBJ2-1; 8 bases map to TRBD1. The CDR3 has 14 amino acids. J was trimmed by 4 bases and V by 3 bases; bases with no gene match: 2. Germline lookup yields CDR1 MDHEN and CDR2 SYDVKM.

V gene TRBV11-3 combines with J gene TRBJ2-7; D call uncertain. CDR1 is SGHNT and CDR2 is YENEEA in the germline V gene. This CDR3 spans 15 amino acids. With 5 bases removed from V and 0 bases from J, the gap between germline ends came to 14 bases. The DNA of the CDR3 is TGTGCCAGCAGCGCAGGCGGCGGAAGCTCCTACGAGCAGTACTTC. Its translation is CASSAGGGSSYEQYF.